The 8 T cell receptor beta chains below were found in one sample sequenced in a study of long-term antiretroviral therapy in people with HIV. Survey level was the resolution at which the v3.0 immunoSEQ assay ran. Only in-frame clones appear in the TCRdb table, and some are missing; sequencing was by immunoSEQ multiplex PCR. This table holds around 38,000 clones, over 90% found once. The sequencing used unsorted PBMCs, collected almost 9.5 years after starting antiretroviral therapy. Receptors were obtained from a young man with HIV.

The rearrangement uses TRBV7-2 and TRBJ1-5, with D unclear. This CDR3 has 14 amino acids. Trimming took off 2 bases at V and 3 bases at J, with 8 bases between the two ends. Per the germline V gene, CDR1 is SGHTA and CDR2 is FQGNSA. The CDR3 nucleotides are TGTGCCAGCAGCTTAAGACAAGTCAATCAGCCCCAGCATTTT. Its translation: CASSLRQVNQPQHF. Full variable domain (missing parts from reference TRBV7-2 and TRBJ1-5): GAGVSQSPSNKVTEKGKDVELRCDPISGHTALYWYRQSLGQGLEFLIYFQGNSAPDKSGLPSDRFSAERTGGSVSTLTIQRTQQEDSAVYLCASSLRQVNQPQHFGDGTRLSIL.

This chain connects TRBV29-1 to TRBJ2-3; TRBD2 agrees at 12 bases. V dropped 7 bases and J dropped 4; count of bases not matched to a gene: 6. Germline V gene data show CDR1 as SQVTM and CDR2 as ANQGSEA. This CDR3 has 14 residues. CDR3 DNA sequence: TGCAGCGCCTTGACTAGCGGGGGTGCAGATACGCAGTATTTT. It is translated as CSALTSGGADTQYF.

In DNA form, the CDR3 reads TGTGCCAGCAGTGCACAGGGGCGAAATGAGCAGTTCTTC. Amino acid sequence: CASSAQGRNEQFF. The chain couples TRBV2 to TRBJ2-1, with 7 bases fitting TRBD1. This CDR3 is 13 amino acids long. The germline gives CDR1 SNHLY, CDR2 FYNNEI. Trimming took 4 bases from V and 7 from J; bases not matched to a gene: 4.

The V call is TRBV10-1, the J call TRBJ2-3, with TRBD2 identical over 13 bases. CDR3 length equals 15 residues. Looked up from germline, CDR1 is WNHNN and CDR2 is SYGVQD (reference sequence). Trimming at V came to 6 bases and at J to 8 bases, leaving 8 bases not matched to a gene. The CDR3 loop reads CASSEGTSGVRTQYF. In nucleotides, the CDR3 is TGCGCCAGCAGCGAGGGGACTAGCGGGGTTCGTACGCAGTATTTT.

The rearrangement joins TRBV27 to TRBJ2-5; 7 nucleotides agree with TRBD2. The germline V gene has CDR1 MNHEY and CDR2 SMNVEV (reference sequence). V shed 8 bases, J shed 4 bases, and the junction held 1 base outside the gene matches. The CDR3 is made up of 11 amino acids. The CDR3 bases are TGTGCCAGCGGGGGGGGAGAGACCCAGTACTTC. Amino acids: CASGGGETQYF.

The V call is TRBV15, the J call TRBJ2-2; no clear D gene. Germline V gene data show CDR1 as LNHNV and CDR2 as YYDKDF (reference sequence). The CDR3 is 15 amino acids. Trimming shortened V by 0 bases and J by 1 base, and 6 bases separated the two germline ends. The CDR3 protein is CATSRDVGNTGELFF. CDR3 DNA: TGTGCCACCAGCAGAGACGTGGGGAACACCGGGGAGCTGTTTTTT.

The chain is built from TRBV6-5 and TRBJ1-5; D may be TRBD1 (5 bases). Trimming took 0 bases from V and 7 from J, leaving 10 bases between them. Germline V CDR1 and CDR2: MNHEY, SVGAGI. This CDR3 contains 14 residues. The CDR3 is CASSYSGGWQPQHF. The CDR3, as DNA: TGTGCCAGCAGTTACTCGGGGGGTTGGCAGCCCCAGCATTTT.

The CDR3 nucleotides are TGTGCCAGCAGCTCTATTGGTCAGTGGCAGTCGGAGACCCAGTACTTC. Protein product: CASSSIGQWQSETQYF. This chain links TRBV13 with TRBJ2-5, with D uncertain. Germline CDR1 PRHDT, CDR2 FYEKMQ (reference sequence). The germline V and J ends were trimmed by 4 bases and 5 bases, with 20 bases remaining between them. The CDR3 is made up of 16 amino acids. The variable domain in full, with the rest retrieved from reference TRBV13 and TRBJ2-5, is AAGVIQSPRHLIKEKRETATLKCYPIPRHDTVYWYQQGPGQDPQFLISFYEKMQSDKGSIPDRFSAQQFSDYHSELNMSSLELGDSALYFCASSSIGQWQSETQYFGPGTRLLVL.